Listed here are 28 T cell receptor beta chains from one sample, sequenced in a study of cytomegalovirus exposure and HLA in healthy donors. In the PCR, 60 Vbeta and 13 Jbeta primers were used. Profiling relied on immunoSEQ multiplex PCR, and the TCRdb table lists in-frame clones only, not all of them. The repertoire holds roughly 200,000 clones, roughly 12% seen once, with about 7.8% in the top ten. The sequencing input was PBMCs. These receptors were obtained from a man between 50 and 59 years old in good health and CMV-seropositive.

The chain couples TRBV19 to TRBJ2-4; the D gene is possibly TRBD1 (6 bases). The CDR3 runs 17 residues. Germline V lookup: CDR1 LNHDA, CDR2 SQIVND (reference sequence). Trimming removed 6 bases at V and 2 bases at J, with 20 bases between. Here the CDR3 reads CASRPGWGRGSKNIQYF. In DNA, the CDR3 is TGTGCCAGTAGGCCTGGGTGGGGGCGCGGGTCCAAAAACATTCAGTACTTC.

The rearrangement uses TRBV13 and TRBJ1-5; TRBD1 matches 9 bases. The CDR3 is 15 residues long. The germline V gene has CDR1 PRHDT and CDR2 FYEKMQ (reference sequence). Trimming removed 0 bases from V and 6 bases from J; junction bases left unmatched: 3. CDR3 loop: CASSLGRDRAQPQHF. CDR3 nucleotide sequence: TGTGCCAGCAGCTTAGGCCGGGACAGGGCTCAGCCCCAGCATTTT.

This clone came up a few times. The chain joins TRBV7-3 to TRBJ2-5; a weak D match, TRBD2 (6 bases). The CDR3 totals 13 residues. Germline V gene lookup returns CDR1 SGHTA and CDR2 FQGTGA. Trimming removed 5 bases from V and 4 bases from J, with 11 bases in between. The CDR3 region is CASSPAGTETQYF. The DNA for the CDR3 is TGTGCCAGCAGCCCGGCGGGAACAGAGACCCAGTACTTC.

This clone was picked up a small number of times. CDR3 protein: CAWSTTGNNQPQHF. For the CDR3, the DNA is TGTGCCTGGAGCACTACAGGAAACAATCAGCCCCAGCATTTT. The chain uses TRBV30 and TRBJ1-5, with D possibly being TRBD1 (5 bases). With 3 bases removed from V and 3 bases from J, the gap between germline ends came to 12 bases. Germline-derived CDR1 and CDR2 are GTSNPN and SVGIG (reference sequence). The CDR3 is 14 residues long. Combining the CDR3 with reference TRBV30 and TRBJ1-5 gives the whole variable domain SQTIHQWPATLVQPVGSPLSLECTVEGTSNPNLYWYRQAAGRGLQLLFYSVGIGQISSEVPQNLSASRPQDRQFILSSKKLLLSDSGFYLCAWSTTGNNQPQHFGDGTRLSIL.

The chain is built from TRBV19 and TRBJ1-6; the D gene is possibly TRBD1 (5 bases). CDR1 LNHDA and CDR2 SQIVND come from the germline V gene (reference sequence). Deletions cut 7 bases from V and 6 bases from J, with 22 bases between. This CDR3 is 17 amino acids long. The CDR3 region is CASKGAGQMDGNSPLHF. CDR3 sequence (DNA): TGTGCCAGTAAAGGGGCCGGGCAGATGGACGGTAATTCACCCCTCCACTTT.

The rearrangement uses TRBV25-1 and TRBJ2-7; tentatively, D is TRBD2 (5 bases). The CDR3 is 11 amino acids. Trimming left V 8 bases short and J 2 bases short, with 7 bases between. The germline V gene encodes CDR1 MGHDK and CDR2 SYGVNS. In DNA, the CDR3 is TGTGCCAGCGGGGAGCCCTACGAGCAGTACTTC. Its protein is CASGEPYEQYF.

This clone was found a few times. The rearrangement links TRBV5-6 to TRBJ2-5, with a tentative D call TRBD2 (5 bases). The V end was cut by 4 bases, the J end by 5 bases, with 15 bases between. Germline CDR1 reads SGHDT; CDR2 reads YYEEEE. The CDR3 runs 14 residues. CDR3 sequence reads: CASSPGGSGETQYF. CDR3 in DNA: TGTGCCAGCAGCCCTGGAGGCAGTGGGGAGACCCAGTACTTC.

The V gene is TRBV28, the J gene TRBJ1-5; tentative D call: TRBD1 (6 bases). In germline, CDR1 is MDHEN, CDR2 SYDVKM. The length of the CDR3 is 15 residues. Trimming left V 4 bases short and J 5 bases short, with 15 bases between. The CDR3 loop is CASSSEGVPDQPQHF. CDR3 DNA sequence: TGTGCCAGCAGTTCCGAGGGGGTGCCAGATCAGCCCCAGCATTTT.

The rearrangement uses TRBV6-5 and TRBJ2-7; D perhaps matches TRBD2 (5 bases). From germline, CDR1 is MNHEY and CDR2 SVGAGI. The CDR3 loop spans 14 amino acids. V was cut by 5 bases and J by 7 bases, with 18 bases left in between. For the CDR3, the DNA is TGTGCCAGCAGTCCACGGGAAAGGAGGCGTGAGCAGTACTTC. It specifies CASSPRERRREQYF.

In this sample, this clone turned up a few times. This CDR3 fails to terminate in the conserved phenylalanine or tryptophan, so it likely reflects a read error. Additional DNA sequences in this sample encode the identical CDR3. The chain joins TRBV19 to TRBJ1-1; D remains ambiguous. Germline CDR1 and CDR2: LNHDA and SQIVND (reference sequence). V was clipped by 8 bases and J by 5 bases, with 12 bases between them. The CDR3 covers 12 residues. CDR3 bases: TGTGCCAGTGGATTAGAGGGAACTGAAGCTTTCTTG. It encodes CASGLEGTEAFL.

This chain links TRBV13 with TRBJ1-2, with 10 bases aligning to TRBD1. Losses at the gene ends were 4 bases for V and 3 bases for J; bases not matched to a gene: 5. Germline assignment: CDR1 PRHDT and CDR2 FYEKMQ (reference sequence). The CDR3 consists of 15 residues. CDR3 protein: CASSSGQGIHYGYTF. The CDR3 region has the DNA TGTGCCAGCAGCTCGGGACAGGGGATTCACTATGGCTACACCTTC.

The chain combines TRBV9 with TRBJ1-1; TRBD1 agrees at 8 bases. The CDR3 loop spans 16 amino acids. After removal of 4 bases from V and 5 bases from J, the junction contained 13 bases not matched to a gene. The V gene's germline CDR1 is SGDLS and CDR2 YYNGEE. In nucleotides, the CDR3 is TGTGCCAGCAGCCCCCCCGGGACAGGAAGAAGGACTGAAGCTTTCTTT. Protein sequence: CASSPPGTGRRTEAFF.

The chain links TRBV9 to TRBJ1-2; D is uncertain. The CDR3 consists of 15 residues. CDR1 SGDLS and CDR2 YYNGEE come from the germline V gene. With 1 base removed from V and 4 bases from J, the gap between germline ends came to 14 bases. This CDR3 is CASSVWVGGTYGYTF. CDR3 bases: TGTGCCAGCAGCGTATGGGTGGGAGGCACCTATGGCTACACCTTC. The variable domain in full, with the rest retrieved from reference TRBV9 and TRBJ1-2, is DSGVTQTPKHLITATGQRVTLRCSPRSGDLSVYWYQQSLDQGLQFLIQYYNGEERAKGNILERFSAQQFPDLHSELNLSSLELGDSALYFCASSVWVGGTYGYTFGSGTRLTVV.

This sequence joins TRBV4-2 and TRBJ1-2; no reliable D call. From germline, CDR1 is LGHNA and CDR2 YNFKEQ. This CDR3 has 14 residues. Deletions cut 0 bases from V and 8 bases from J, with 13 bases between. The CDR3 coding sequence is TGTGCCAGCAGCCAAGACGCGGATGTGCGGGGCTACACCTTC. Translated, it gives CASSQDADVRGYTF.

A few counts support this clone. The chain combines TRBV10-2 with TRBJ1-4; 9 nucleotides agree with TRBD1. CDR1 and CDR2 from the germline V gene are WSHSY and SAAADI. CDR3 length: 15 residues. J was trimmed by 8 bases and V by 6 bases; bases with no gene match: 10. CDR3 loop: CASSLPGQGLEKLFF. The CDR3 DNA follows: TGCGCCAGCAGCCTGCCCGGACAGGGGTTAGAAAAACTGTTTTTT.

The chain recombines TRBV12-5 with TRBJ2-3, with 9 bases lining up with TRBD2. The CDR3 covers 15 residues. Germline values: CDR1 LGHNT, CDR2 FRNRAP. Losses at the gene ends were 1 base for V and 1 base for J; bases not matched to a gene: 0. Here the CDR3 reads CASGLGLAGTDTQYF. The DNA for the CDR3 is TGTGCTAGTGGTTTGGGACTAGCGGGCACAGATACGCAGTATTTT.

The rearrangement links TRBV2 to TRBJ2-7; D may be TRBD2 (6 bases). Deletions cut 6 bases from V and 3 bases from J, with 15 bases between. CDR1 is SNHLY, CDR2 FYNNEI, per germline. The CDR3 loop spans 14 amino acids. This CDR3 is CASRLLGGIYEQYF. The CDR3 DNA is TGTGCCAGCAGATTGCTGGGGGGTATCTACGAGCAGTACTTC.

The V and J genes are TRBV28 and TRBJ1-6, with TRBD1 identical over 7 bases. There are 14 residues in the CDR3. The V segment lost 6 bases and the J segment 7 bases; nucleotides outside the gene matches: 6. Germline V gene data show CDR1 as MDHEN and CDR2 as SYDVKM. CDR3 sequence (DNA): TGTGCCAGCAGCCCCGGGACAGTCAATTCACCCCTCCACTTT. Encoded protein: CASSPGTVNSPLHF.

This clone turned up a few times. V is TRBV28 and J is TRBJ1-1; unclear D gene. The germline V and J ends were trimmed by 6 bases and 1 base, with 6 bases remaining between them. The CDR3 loop spans 12 amino acids. Germline loops: CDR1 MDHEN, CDR2 SYDVKM. This chain's CDR3 is CASRQTNTEAFF. For the CDR3, the DNA is TGTGCCAGCAGACAGACGAACACTGAAGCTTTCTTT.

This clone was detected once. The chain recombines TRBV7-2 with TRBJ2-7, with D possibly matching TRBD2 (6 bases). Between the trimmed V and J ends, which lost 1 base and 5 bases, there was a span of 9 bases. The CDR3 totals 13 residues. Looked up from germline, CDR1 is SGHTA and CDR2 is FQGNSA. In DNA form, the CDR3 reads TGTGCCAGCAGCTTAGAGGGAGGACACGAGCAGTACGTC. This gives the protein CASSLEGGHEQYV.

The chain uses TRBV6-6 and TRBJ1-2; perhaps TRBD1 as D (6 bases). This CDR3 comprises 14 residues. V was cut by 1 base and J by 7 bases, with 13 bases left in between. Looked up from germline, CDR1 is MNHNY and CDR2 is SVGAGI (reference sequence). CDR3 sequence (DNA): TGTGCCAGCAGTTACTTACAGGGTGATGGTGGCTACACCTTC. It translates to CASSYLQGDGGYTF.

The genes are TRBV6-1 and TRBJ1-5; a possible D gene is TRBD1 (6 bases). The CDR3 runs 13 residues. Trimming stripped 10 bases from V and 4 bases from J, with 14 bases between. In germline, CDR1 is MNHNS, CDR2 SASEGT. In nucleotides, the CDR3 is TGTGCCATCGAACAGGGCCCAAATCAGCCCCAGCATTTT. It is translated as CAIEQGPNQPQHF.

This rearrangement joins TRBV15 to TRBJ2-2, with a tentative D call TRBD1 (5 bases). Germline V gene lookup returns CDR1 LNHNV and CDR2 YYDKDF (reference sequence). This CDR3 spans 16 amino acids. The V gene lost 0 bases and the J gene lost 4 bases, with 12 bases spanning the gap. CDR3 DNA sequence: TGTGCCACCAGCAGAGAGAGTCAGGGCGGCACCGGGGAGCTGTTTTTT. Its translation is CATSRESQGGTGELFF.

The table lists this clone with a few counts. This rearrangement joins TRBV7-2 to TRBJ1-2; 12 bases are shared with TRBD1. J gave up 1 base and V 7 bases, and 7 bases lay outside the gene matches. Germline-derived CDR1 and CDR2 are SGHTA and FQGNSA. The CDR3 length is 16 residues. CDR3 nucleotides: TGTGCCAGCACCCCGGGACAGGGGGCTATTAACTATGGCTACACCTTC. Protein sequence: CASTPGQGAINYGYTF. The variable domain in full, completed from reference TRBV7-2 and TRBJ1-2, reads GAGVSQSPSNKVTEKGKDVELRCDPISGHTALYWYRQSLGQGLEFLIYFQGNSAPDKSGLPSDRFSAERTGGSVSTLTIQRTQQEDSAVYLCASTPGQGAINYGYTFGSGTRLTVV.

This clone has more than one count but fewer than ten. The V gene is TRBV19, the J gene TRBJ2-1, with D tentatively TRBD1 (6 bases). V was pared by 4 bases and J by 4 bases, with 17 bases between. The length of the CDR3 is 16 residues. The germline CDR1 and CDR2 sequences are LNHDA and SQIVND (reference sequence). The CDR3 spells CASSTHSPTGYNEQFF. The DNA of the CDR3 is TGTGCCAGTAGTACCCACTCCCCAACAGGGTACAATGAGCAGTTCTTC. Full variable domain (rest looked up from reference TRBV19 and TRBJ2-1): DGGITQSPKYLFRKEGQNVTLSCEQNLNHDAMYWYRQDPGQGLRLIYYSQIVNDFQKGDIAEGYSVSREKKESFPLTVTSAQKNPTAFYLCASSTHSPTGYNEQFFGPGTRLTVL.

The chain links TRBV29-1 to TRBJ2-4; 7 bases are shared with TRBD1. Germline V gene lookup returns CDR1 SQVTM and CDR2 ANQGSEA. CDR3 length: 13 amino acids. The ends lost 7 bases at V and 1 base at J; junction bases unmatched: 4. The CDR3 sequence: CSAMTGAKNIQYF. In nucleotides, the CDR3 is TGCAGCGCCATGACAGGGGCCAAAAACATTCAGTACTTC.

This clone was observed a handful of times. V is TRBV29-1 and J is TRBJ2-1; no firm D call. Germline V gene data show CDR1 as SQVTM and CDR2 as ANQGSEA. V was shortened by 6 bases and J by 4 bases, with 10 bases between the two germline ends. This CDR3 is built from 12 residues. CDR3 sequence reads: CSVEPTYNEQFF. CDR3 DNA sequence: TGCAGCGTCGAACCAACTTACAATGAGCAGTTCTTC.

CDR3 residues: CASSVGLAGVYQETQYF. The DNA for the CDR3 is TGTGCCAGCAGCGTAGGGCTAGCGGGGGTCTATCAAGAGACCCAGTACTTC. The chain has TRBV9 and TRBJ2-5; 10 bases fit TRBD2. Germline assignment: CDR1 SGDLS and CDR2 YYNGEE. V lost 0 bases and J lost 2; bases outside the gene matches: 7. The CDR3 sequence is 17 residues long.